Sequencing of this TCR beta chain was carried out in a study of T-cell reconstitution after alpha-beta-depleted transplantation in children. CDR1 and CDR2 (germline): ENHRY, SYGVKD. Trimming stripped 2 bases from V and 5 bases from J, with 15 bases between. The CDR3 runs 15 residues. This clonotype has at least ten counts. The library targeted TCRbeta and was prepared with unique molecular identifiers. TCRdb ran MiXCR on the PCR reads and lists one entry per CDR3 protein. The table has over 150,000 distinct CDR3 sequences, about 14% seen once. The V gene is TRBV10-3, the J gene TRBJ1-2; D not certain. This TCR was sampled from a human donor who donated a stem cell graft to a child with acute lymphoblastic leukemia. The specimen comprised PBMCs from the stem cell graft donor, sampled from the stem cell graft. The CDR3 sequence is CAISENGGRAYGYTF. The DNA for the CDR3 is TGTGCCATCAGTGAGAATGGAGGCAGAGCATATGGCTACACCTTC.